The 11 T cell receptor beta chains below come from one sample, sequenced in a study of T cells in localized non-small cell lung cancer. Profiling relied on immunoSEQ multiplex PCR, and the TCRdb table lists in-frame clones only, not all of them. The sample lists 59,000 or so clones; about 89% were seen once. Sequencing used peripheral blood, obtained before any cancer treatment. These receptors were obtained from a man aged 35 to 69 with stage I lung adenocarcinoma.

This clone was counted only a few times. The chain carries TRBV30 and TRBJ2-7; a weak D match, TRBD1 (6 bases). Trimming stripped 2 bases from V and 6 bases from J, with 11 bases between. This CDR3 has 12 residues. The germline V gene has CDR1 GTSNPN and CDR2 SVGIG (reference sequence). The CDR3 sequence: CAWSLQGAEQYF. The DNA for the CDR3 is TGTGCCTGGAGTCTACAGGGAGCCGAGCAGTACTTC.

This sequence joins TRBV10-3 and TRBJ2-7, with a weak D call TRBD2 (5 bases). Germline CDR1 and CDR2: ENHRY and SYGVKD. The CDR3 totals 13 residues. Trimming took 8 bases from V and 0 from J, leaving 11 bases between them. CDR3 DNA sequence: TGTGCCATCGGAAACCGGGACTCCTACGAGCAGTACTTC. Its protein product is CAIGNRDSYEQYF.

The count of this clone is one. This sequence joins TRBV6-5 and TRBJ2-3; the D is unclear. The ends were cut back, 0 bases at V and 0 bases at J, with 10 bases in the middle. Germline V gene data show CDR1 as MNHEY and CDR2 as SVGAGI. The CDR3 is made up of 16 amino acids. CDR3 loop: CASSYSATRSTDTQYF. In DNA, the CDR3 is TGTGCCAGCAGTTACTCAGCTACAAGAAGCACAGATACGCAGTATTTT.

The CDR3 DNA follows: TGTGCCACCAGCAGAGTTGGGGGGGGGCCCCCAGATACGCAGTATTTT. This encodes CATSRVGGGPPDTQYF. The chain links TRBV15 to TRBJ2-3; perhaps TRBD2 as D (7 bases). Germline V gene sequence: CDR1 LNHNV, CDR2 YYDKDF (reference sequence). V lost 1 base, J lost 4 bases, and 15 bases lay in between. CDR3 size: 16 residues.

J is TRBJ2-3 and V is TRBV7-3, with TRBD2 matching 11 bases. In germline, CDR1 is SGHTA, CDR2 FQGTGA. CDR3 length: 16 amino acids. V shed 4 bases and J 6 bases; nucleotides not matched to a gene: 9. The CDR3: CASSWVAGGPGDTQYF. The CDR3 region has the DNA TGTGCCAGCAGCTGGGTAGCGGGAGGGCCTGGGGATACGCAGTATTTT.

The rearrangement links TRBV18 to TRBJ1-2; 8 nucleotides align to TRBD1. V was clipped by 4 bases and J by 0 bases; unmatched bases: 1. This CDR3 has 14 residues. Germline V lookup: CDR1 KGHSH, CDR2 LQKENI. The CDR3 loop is CASSRTGTNYGYTF. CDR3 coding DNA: TGTGCCAGCTCACGGACAGGGACTAACTATGGCTACACCTTC.

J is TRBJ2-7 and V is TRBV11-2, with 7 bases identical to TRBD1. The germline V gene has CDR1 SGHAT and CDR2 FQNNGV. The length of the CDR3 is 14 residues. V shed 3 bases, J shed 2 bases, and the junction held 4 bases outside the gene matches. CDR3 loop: CASSFAQGAYEQYF. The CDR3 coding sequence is TGTGCCAGCAGCTTTGCGCAGGGGGCCTACGAGCAGTACTTC.

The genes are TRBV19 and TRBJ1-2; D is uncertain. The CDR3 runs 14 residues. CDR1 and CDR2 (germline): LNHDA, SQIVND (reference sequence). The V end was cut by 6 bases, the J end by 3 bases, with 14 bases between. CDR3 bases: TGTGCCAGTAGCGACGCCTGGAAGGACTATGGCTACACCTTC. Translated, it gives CASSDAWKDYGYTF.

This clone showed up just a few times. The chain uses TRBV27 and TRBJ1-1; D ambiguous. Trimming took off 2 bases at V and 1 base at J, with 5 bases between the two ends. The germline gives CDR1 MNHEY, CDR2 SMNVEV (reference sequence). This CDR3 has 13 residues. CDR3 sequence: CASSLTANTEAFF. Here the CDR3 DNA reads TGTGCCAGCAGTTTAACAGCGAACACTGAAGCTTTCTTT.

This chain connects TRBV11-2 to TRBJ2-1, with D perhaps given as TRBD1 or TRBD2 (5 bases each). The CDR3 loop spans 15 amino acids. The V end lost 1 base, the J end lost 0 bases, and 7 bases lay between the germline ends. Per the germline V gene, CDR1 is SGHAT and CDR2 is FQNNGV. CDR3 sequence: CASSLGGSSYNEQFF. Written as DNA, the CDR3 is TGTGCCAGCAGCTTAGGGGGGAGCTCCTACAATGAGCAGTTCTTC.

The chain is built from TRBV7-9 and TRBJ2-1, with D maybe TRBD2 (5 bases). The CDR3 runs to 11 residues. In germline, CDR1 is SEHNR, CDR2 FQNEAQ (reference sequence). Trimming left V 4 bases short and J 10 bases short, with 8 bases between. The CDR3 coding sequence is TGTGCCAGCAGCTCGACTACAGAGCAGTTCTTC. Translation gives CASSSTTEQFF.